This TCR beta chain was retrieved from a study of control samples from healthy donors and cancer patients (dated by TCRdb to 2019 to 2021). There are 14 amino acids in the CDR3, from cysteine to phenylalanine inclusive. Here the CDR3 DNA is all that survives: 42 bases in frame from base 1. Trimming removed 7 bases from V and 1 base from J; the gene matches leave 6 bases unexplained. CDR1 SNHLY and CDR2 FYNNEI are derived from the germline V gene. Library preparation used the immunoSEQ multiplex PCR assay. TCRdb holds this immuneACCESS table with in-frame rearrangements only. Some clones are missing; in checked studies, unresolved V genes explain under half, and the rest has no known cause. Across this sample there are around 55,000 clones, with more than 95% seen only once. Around 1% of the sample is in the top ten clones. Points on this clone: This clone's antigen is unknown. Base qualities were left out, and no much larger clone turns up one base away.

The sequenced material came from blood. This chain joins TRBV2 to TRBJ2-7, and TRBD2 aligns with 8 junction nucleotides. This clonotype originated in a woman between 18 and 30 years old in good health. CDR3 loop: CASTRLATSYEQYF. Read as DNA, the sequence is TGTGCCAGCACCAGACTAGCGACTTCCTACGAGCAGTACTTC.